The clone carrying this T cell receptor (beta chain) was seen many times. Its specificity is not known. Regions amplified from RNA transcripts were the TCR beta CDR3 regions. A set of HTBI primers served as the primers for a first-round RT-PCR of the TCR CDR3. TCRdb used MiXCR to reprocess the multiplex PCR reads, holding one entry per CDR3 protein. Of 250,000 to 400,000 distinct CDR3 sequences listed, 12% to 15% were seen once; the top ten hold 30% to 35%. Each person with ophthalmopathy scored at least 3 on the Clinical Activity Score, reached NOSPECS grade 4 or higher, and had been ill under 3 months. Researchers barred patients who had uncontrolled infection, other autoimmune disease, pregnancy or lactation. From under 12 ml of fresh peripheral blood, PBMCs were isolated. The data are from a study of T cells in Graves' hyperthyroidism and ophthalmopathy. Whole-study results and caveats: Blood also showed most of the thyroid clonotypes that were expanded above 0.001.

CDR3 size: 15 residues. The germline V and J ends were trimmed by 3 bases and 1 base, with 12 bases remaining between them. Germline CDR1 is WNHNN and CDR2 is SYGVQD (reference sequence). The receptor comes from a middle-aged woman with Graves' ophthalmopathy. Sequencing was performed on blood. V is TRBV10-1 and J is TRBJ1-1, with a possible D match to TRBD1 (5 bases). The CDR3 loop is CASSDGGAANTEAFF. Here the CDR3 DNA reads TGCGCCAGCAGTGATGGAGGGGCGGCGAACACTGAAGCTTTCTTT.